This is a list of T cell receptor beta chains from one sample in a study of CD8 T cells in ankylosing spondylitis. Using its own MiXCR run on the 5' RACE reads, TCRdb lists one record per CDR3 protein. The table shows some 130,000 distinct CDR3 sequences, with 7.3% occurring only once. Input material: blood, either unsorted or a sorted T cell fraction (not recorded which). These receptors were taken from a female donor with ankylosing spondylitis or in good health (not recorded which). Each CDR3 is given with its conserved first and last residue. The D gene is left open where the match is weak. Where a row states a size, it is once, few, many or the class of an expanded clone; other rows omit it.

size	D	length	J	V	DNA	CDR3
many	TRBD1	15	TRBJ2-3	TRBV6-5	TGTGCCAGCAGCTTAGGACAGGGGGCAACAGATACGCAGTATTTT	CASSLGQGATDTQYF
many	-	13	TRBJ1-1	TRBV18	TGTGCCAGCTCACCACCCCGGATTAATGAAGCTTTCTTT	CASSPPRINEAFF
many	-	13	TRBJ1-1	TRBV7-3	TGTGCCAGCAGCCCACGGATCGAAACTGAAGCTTTCTTT	CASSPRIETEAFF
many	-	14	TRBJ1-1	TRBV5-1	TGCGCCAGCAGCCCCCGGGTGACGAACACTGAAGCTTTCTTT	CASSPRVTNTEAFF
many	-	16	TRBJ2-3	TRBV6-1	TGTGCCAGCAGCCAAGGTCCGGCGGTGGTTGAAGATACGCAGTATTTT	CASSQGPAVVEDTQYF
many	-	12	TRBJ1-1	TRBV6-2/TRBV6-3	TGTGCCAGCAACGCTTGGAACACTGAAGCTTTCTTT	CASNAWNTEAFF
few	-	14	TRBJ2-4	TRBV5-4	TGTGCCAGCAGCTCCGACGAAGACGGGGACATTCAGTACTTC	CASSSDEDGDIQYF
many	TRBD1	15	TRBJ2-1	TRBV16	TGTGCCAGCAGCCAATATCGGACAGGGAGCGGCGAGCAGTTCTTC	CASSQYRTGSGEQFF
many	TRBD1	13	TRBJ2-7	TRBV12-3/TRBV12-4	TGTGCCAGCAGCTTGACAGGGGGGGACGAGCAGTACTTC	CASSLTGGDEQYF
many	-	13	TRBJ2-3	TRBV10-3	TGTGCCATCGGTGGAACTAGCACAGATACGCAGTATTTT	CAIGGTSTDTQYF
-	TRBD2	16	TRBJ2-2	TRBV20-1	TGCAGTGCTAGTCCGGCGGGGGGGTATAGGACCGGGGAGCTGTTTTTT	CSASPAGGYRTGELFF
-	-	14	TRBJ2-7	TRBV9	TGTGCCAGCAGCGTGGGCAGGGAGACCTACGAGCAGTACTTC	CASSVGRETYEQYF
many	-	16	TRBJ2-1	TRBV4-3	TGCGCCAGCAGCCAACGTGGGAGGGGGCGCTACAATGAGCAGTTCTTC	CASSQRGRGRYNEQFF
few	-	13	TRBJ1-1	TRBV6-6	TGTGCCAGCAGTATGATAGGGAGAACTGAAGCTTTCTTT	CASSMIGRTEAFF
many	-	13	TRBJ1-5	TRBV6-1	TGTGCCAGCAGTGTCCAGGGGAATCAGCCCCAGCATTTT	CASSVQGNQPQHF
many	-	16	TRBJ2-7	TRBV7-9	TGTGCCAGCAGGGACTCCACGGGGGCCTTGGCCTACGAGCAGTACTTC	CASRDSTGALAYEQYF
many	-	16	TRBJ2-7	TRBV5-1	TGCGCCAGCAGCTTGTTTTGGGGGGGCAGCTCCTACGAGCAGTACTTC	CASSLFWGGSSYEQYF
many	-	13	TRBJ2-6	TRBV5-5	TGTGCCAGCAGCTTCGGTGGGGCCAACGTCCTGACTTTC	CASSFGGANVLTF
many	-	13	TRBJ2-5	TRBV6-1	TGTGCCAGCAGTGAAGTCACAGTTGAGACCCAGTACTTC	CASSEVTVETQYF
many	-	14	TRBJ2-3	TRBV5-1	TGCGCCAGCAGCTTGGCTCCGGGAGAAGATACGCAGTATTTT	CASSLAPGEDTQYF
many	TRBD2	16	TRBJ2-3	TRBV5-5	TGTGCCAGCAGTTCCGGACTAGCGGGAAGCACAGATACGCAGTATTTT	CASSSGLAGSTDTQYF
-	-	13	TRBJ2-3	TRBV11-3	TGTGCCAGCAGCTTTCAAGCGGGAGATACGCAGTATTTT	CASSFQAGDTQYF
many	-	13	TRBJ2-3	TRBV30	TGTGCCTGGAGTGAAGTAACCACAGATACGCAGTATTTT	CAWSEVTTDTQYF
many	TRBD2	12	TRBJ2-1	TRBV20-1	TGCAGTGCTAGGAACGTAGCGGGGGTCAAGTTCTTC	CSARNVAGVKFF
few	-	15	TRBJ1-2	TRBV7-2	TGTGCCAGCAGCTCCTCGACAGCGACTAACTATGGCTACACCTTC	CASSSSTATNYGYTF
many	-	13	TRBJ1-1	TRBV7-2	TGTGCCAGCAGCCCGTTAGGGGGGTCGGAAGCTTTCTTT	CASSPLGGSEAFF
many	-	14	TRBJ1-6	TRBV7-3	TGTGCCAGCAGCTTAGGGGTAGGGAATTCACCCCTCCACTTT	CASSLGVGNSPLHF
many	-	15	TRBJ1-5	TRBV20-1	TGCAGTGCTAGAGATTTTAAGAATAGCAATCAGCCCCAGCATTTT	CSARDFKNSNQPQHF
many	TRBD1	15	TRBJ1-5	TRBV12-5	TGTGCTAGTGGCCAAGGACAGGGGATAAGTCAGCCCCAGCATTTT	CASGQGQGISQPQHF
many	TRBD2	15	TRBJ2-1	TRBV5-1	TGCGCCAGCAGCTCATTCGGGGGGTCCTATAATGAGCAGTTCTTC	CASSSFGGSYNEQFF
many	-	12	TRBJ2-1	TRBV7-3	TGTGCCAGCAGCCCCAAGAAGTCGGAGCAGTTCTTC	CASSPKKSEQFF
many	-	15	TRBJ1-2	TRBV7-6	TGTGCCAGCAGCTTAGGCAGGGACGGTGTCTATGGCTACACCTTC	CASSLGRDGVYGYTF
many	-	13	TRBJ2-5	TRBV12-3/TRBV12-4	TGTGCCAGCAGTCCAGGGTTGAGGGAGACCCAGTACTTC	CASSPGLRETQYF
many	TRBD1	14	TRBJ2-7	TRBV20-1	TGCAGTGCTAGAGGACAGGGTAGGGGTTACGAGCAGTACTTC	CSARGQGRGYEQYF
many	-	15	TRBJ1-4	TRBV20-1	TGCAGTGCTAGAGGCTTGGTAGGGGGAAATGAAAAACTGTTTTTT	CSARGLVGGNEKLFF
many	TRBD2	14	TRBJ2-4	TRBV25-1	TGTGCCAGCAGTGAAGGGGGGGGGGGAAACATTCAGTACTTC	CASSEGGGGNIQYF
many	-	15	TRBJ2-5	TRBV4-2	TGTGCCAGCAGCCGGGGGCCCGGGACGGAGGAGACCCAGTACTTC	CASSRGPGTEETQYF
many	-	14	TRBJ2-3	TRBV7-6	TGTGCCAGCAGCTTAACCCCTGATGCAGATACGCAGTATTTT	CASSLTPDADTQYF
many	TRBD1	15	TRBJ1-2	TRBV4-3	TGCGCCAGCAGCCCACCCGGACAGGCGAACTATGGCTACACCTTC	CASSPPGQANYGYTF
-	-	14	TRBJ1-1	TRBV7-9	TGTGCCAGCAGCCTCAGACCAGAGGGGGCTGAAGCTTTCTTT	CASSLRPEGAEAFF
-	-	13	TRBJ2-3	TRBV7-2	TGTGCCAGCAGCTTAGGCTGGGGAGATACGCAGTATTTT	CASSLGWGDTQYF
many	-	16	TRBJ2-1	TRBV4-3	TGCGCCAGCAGCCACGAAGGGCGGGGCCTCTACAATGAGCAGTTCTTC	CASSHEGRGLYNEQFF